Presented here are 8 T cell receptor beta chains from one specimen sequenced in a study of Graves' ophthalmopathy and Graves' hyperthyroidism. As the template, RNA transcripts were used to amplify TCR beta CDR3 regions. HTBI-primed RT-PCR formed the first round, and a multiplex PCR formed the second. Each CDR3 protein is one row after TCRdb ran MiXCR on the multiplex PCR reads. The repertoire holds some 360,000 distinct CDR3 sequences, with approximately 18% as singletons. Sequences were obtained from peripheral blood. All receptors come from an adult woman with stable Graves' hyperthyroidism.

This clonotype was counted at least ten times. The V and J genes are TRBV6-5 and TRBJ1-5; D ambiguous. The CDR3 runs to 16 residues. Germline V gives CDR1 MNHEY, CDR2 SVGAGI. The V end was cut by 7 bases, the J end by 0 bases, with 16 bases between. CDR3 nucleotide sequence: TGTGCCAGCACCCCCGATCCCTGGGGTAGCAATCAGCCCCAGCATTTT. This translates into CASTPDPWGSNQPQHF.

This clonotype has at least ten counts. The V gene is TRBV7-2, the J gene TRBJ2-5; 7 bases fit TRBD1. Germline values: CDR1 SGHTA, CDR2 FQGNSA. Trimming at V came to 3 bases and at J to 4 bases, leaving 5 bases not matched to a gene. The CDR3 runs 14 residues. The CDR3 loop is CASSFDTGVETQYF. DNA for the CDR3: TGTGCCAGCAGCTTCGACACAGGGGTAGAGACCCAGTACTTC.

This clonotype has a handful of counts. A read error may explain this, as a much larger clone is one base away. The V gene is TRBV6-1, the J gene TRBJ1-2; D is ambiguous. The length of the CDR3 is 11 residues. Germline CDR1 reads MNHNS; CDR2 reads SASEGT. Trimming removed 3 bases at V and 7 bases at J, with 6 bases between. DNA for the CDR3: TGTGCCAGCAGTGATCGGGTTGGCTACACCTTC. Translated, it gives CASSDRVGYTF.

This clonotype was observed at least ten times. The V and J genes are TRBV12-5 and TRBJ2-7; no clear D. Between the trimmed V and J ends, which lost 6 bases and 1 base, there was a span of 10 bases. From germline, CDR1 is LGHNT and CDR2 FRNRAP. The CDR3 has 13 amino acids. The CDR3 nucleotides read TGTGCTAGTGGGAGTCAGAATTCCTACGAGCAGTACTTC. This translates into CASGSQNSYEQYF.

At least ten counts were recorded for this clonotype. The V call is TRBV16, the J call TRBJ1-2, with a weak D call TRBD1 (5 bases). Germline V gene data show CDR1 as KGHSY and CDR2 as FQNENV. Trimming left V 7 bases short and J 3 bases short, with 12 bases between. The CDR3 is made up of 13 amino acids. In nucleotides, the CDR3 is TGTGCCAGCAACCATCGGGGCGACTATGGCTACACCTTC. This gives the protein CASNHRGDYGYTF.

V usage is TRBV3-1 and J usage is TRBJ1-2, with D tentatively TRBD1 (5 bases). The CDR3 covers 13 residues. With 0 bases removed from V and 8 bases from J, the gap between germline ends came to 10 bases. Germline CDR1 reads LGHDT; CDR2 reads YNNKEL (reference sequence). This CDR3 reads CASSQEQGRGYTF. In nucleotides, the CDR3 is TGTGCCAGCAGCCAAGAGCAGGGTAGGGGCTACACCTTC.

This chain connects TRBV9 to TRBJ2-7; D perhaps matches TRBD2 (5 bases). Germline V lookup: CDR1 SGDLS, CDR2 YYNGEE. Trimming took off 0 bases at V and 7 bases at J, with 8 bases between the two ends. The CDR3 contains 12 residues. CDR3 region: CASSVERTEQYF. As DNA, the CDR3 is TGTGCCAGCAGCGTAGAACGGACTGAGCAGTACTTC.

This clonotype showed up just a few times. The rearrangement joins TRBV28 to TRBJ1-1; D gene ambiguous. The length of the CDR3 is 12 residues. The germline V gene encodes CDR1 MDHEN and CDR2 SYDVKM. Deletions cut 8 bases from V and 0 bases from J, with 7 bases between. The CDR3 coding sequence is TGTGCCAGCGCAGGTTTGAACACTGAAGCTTTCTTT. Protein product: CASAGLNTEAFF.